The sequence of this T cell receptor (beta chain) was determined in a study of cytomegalovirus exposure and HLA in healthy donors (TCRdb year 2017). Turning to the overall study: In an earlier analysis of approximately 640 of the donors, 250 to 300 Gb of sequence data and approximately 100 million unique TCR beta sequences from roughly 200 million T cells were reported. An earlier analysis of around 640 of the donors used high-throughput TCR beta sequencing to judge whether each TCR beta V gene segment behaved as functional or pseudogenic. A later genetic analysis used genome-wide SNP genotypes for about 60% of the roughly 700 donors, treating that subset as a discovery cohort. Because of strong linkage in the cohort, roughly five DR-DQ haplotypes were treated as single units for association and clustering. Every discovery cohort repertoire had been produced on one sequencing platform. A separate validation cohort of 100 to 150 different subjects was used in addition to the 666-subject first cohort. The later analysis used no new phenotypic data to find candidate immune exposures, relying instead on TCR beta sequences and their occurrence across donors. Donor age, sex, ethnicity and CMV serostatus were compiled together with the repertoire data. On average, roughly 240,000 unique TCR beta nucleotide sequences were sequenced per donor among a few hundred genotyped donors of the cohort, with around 19% of those sequences being non-productive. The T cell repertoires of some 700 subjects were profiled by immunosequencing and related to cytomegalovirus serostatus. The study was designed to test whether signatures of past pathogen exposure could be identified by cataloging public T cell receptors. To study patterns of TCR occurrence, a later analysis re-analyzed previously published TCR beta repertoires from more than 550 donors and added high-resolution HLA genotyping. Roughly 320 gigabases of sequencing data and approximately 91 million unique TCR sequences made up an early release that covered approximately 650 HLA-typed donors. The genetic ancestry cluster associated with self-reported Caucasian donors included 70% to 85% of the 398 genotyped donors. Typing coverage differed by locus: A, B, C, DRB1 and DQB1 were typed in roughly 629-640 donors, DQA1 in about 550, DPA1 in approximately 610, and DPB1 in just under 490. Class I and class II HLA loci were covered by the typing at four-digit resolution. High-throughput TCR immunosequencing, statistical association of individual TCRs with disease status, and machine learning were combined to predict cytomegalovirus infection status. The investigation overall reported the following: A cluster of highly shared sequence variants was judged likely to be a technical artifact of the sequencing pipeline. In a later analysis, TCR association rates were found to vary across HLA loci, with the most associated TCRs seen for DRB1 alleles and the fewest for HLA-C alleles. In an earlier analysis of 587 of the donors, most TCR beta V segments appeared in productive rearrangements about 87% or about 30% of the time, broadly matching IMGT annotations. A later genetic analysis reported fewer N-insertions in productive TCRs among donors in an Asian-associated ancestry cluster than the roughly 700-donor mean. In a later genetic analysis, a missense DCLRE1C variant was associated with V-gene and J-gene trimming of TCR beta chains, and the association was replicated in an independent cohort. The study gave a list of 150 to 200 TCR beta chains associated with cytomegalovirus. Because HLA typing was unavailable for some donors at each locus, only the typed subset was used in association tests. Because counts were too low, approximately 15 rarely observed V segments, including chromosome 9 orphons, were excluded from the earlier analysis of a few hundred of the donors. In a later analysis, 16,951 TCR beta sequences were associated with specific HLA alleles at a false discovery rate of 0.05. In both the original and validation cohorts, the classifier was reported to diagnose cytomegalovirus status with high specificity and sensitivity. Because the 87-base-pair reads could not distinguish some IMGT-functional V segments, including TRBV6-2 and TRBV6-3, those segments were excluded. In vitro tests confirmed that a few of the cytomegalovirus-associated TCR beta chains recognize cytomegalovirus antigens. The cohort was sequenced for TCR beta chains only, and without alpha or paired-chain data the features that could be detected were limited. The authors suggested that the approach could potentially be extended to other disease states and immunological phenotypes. In a later analysis, HLA-associated TCR beta chains were found to be more clonally expanded and to have lower generation probabilities than equally common non-associated chains. According to a later analysis, most CMV-associated TCR beta chains appeared to be HLA-restricted, and the HLA associations seemed to be driven largely by CMV exposure. Roughly uniform sequencing depth across donors was assumed in presence/absence analyses, although this assumption may not hold. Most TCR sequences were observed very rarely across donors, whereas some public TCRs were present in many individuals. Assigning TCR associations to individual alleles was difficult when HLA alleles, especially DR and DQ, strongly co-occurred. Immune exposure information for the cohort was limited to CMV serostatus. Correlated functional status among segregating V segments might be attributable to linkage disequilibrium, but an unknown experimental factor could not be ruled out. In a later analysis, several top co-occurrence clusters were reported to appear linked to parvovirus B19, influenza, CMV and Epstein-Barr virus. A further reported finding was that TCR beta sequences accurately predicted the HLA-A and HLA-B alleles for most subjects in the first cohort.

In total, 500 to 700 healthy bone marrow donors made up the cohort. At the time of sampling, all cohort members were nominally healthy, though unrecorded immune exposures were likely present. The donor was CMV seronegative and belonged to the group of 380 or so seronegative cohort members. A peripheral blood sample was collected from each donor, and TCR beta sequencing was performed on peripheral blood mononuclear cells. Genomic DNA extraction from the blood cell samples was performed with the Qiagen DNeasy Blood Extraction Kit. Library prep was done by the immunoSEQ multiplex PCR assay. The multiplex PCR relied on a mix of 60 forward primers for TCR Vbeta segments and 13 reverse primers for TCR Jbeta segments. Amplification of the CDR3 region of rearranged TCR beta genes was performed with a multiplex PCR assay on genomic DNA. Amplified TCR beta libraries were sequenced as 87-base-pair reads on the Illumina HiSeq System. The authors processed their data as follows. In a later analysis, tens of millions of unique TCR beta chains were counted across the 500 to 850 repertoires, and approximately 11 million of these chains were shared by at least two donors. Raw reads were error-corrected and collapsed into unique sequences with a nearest-neighbor algorithm that merged closely related sequences to remove PCR and sequencing errors. CDR3 sequences were aligned to IMGT reference sequences to assign V, D and J gene segments. For a sequence to be retained, a match of at least six nucleotides was required to both a V gene segment and a J gene segment. A rearrangement counted as productive if the CDR3 had no stop codons and remained in frame with V and J, and every other rearrangement counted as non-productive. CDR3 was defined by IMGT convention, running from the second conserved V-encoded cysteine to the conserved J-encoded phenylalanine. In an earlier analysis of around 600 of the donors, sequences lacking an unambiguous match to a single V gene segment were excluded. In an earlier analysis of roughly 500 of the donors, V segments were called functional above 56.7% productive rearrangements and were called segregating when the between-donor standard deviation exceeded 5%. A statistical classification framework was developed to diagnose cytomegalovirus status using the catalog of TCR beta chain sequences. In a later analysis, TCR nucleotide sequences were compared against IMGT/GENE-DB human TR gene sequences so that V and J genes could be assigned. Using the TCRdist pipeline, a later analysis assigned CDR3 sequences along with most-parsimonious VDJ recombination scenarios. In a later analysis, each TCR beta chain was defined by its CDR3 amino acid sequence together with its V-gene family, and reads without a unique V-gene family were excluded. In a later analysis, several hundred highly shared, low-generation-probability nucleotide sequences were removed to address suspected cross-contamination and a sequencing artifact. In a later analysis, a clonal expansion index for each public chain was calculated from normalized within-repertoire ranks of inferred template counts. A later analysis computed generation probabilities with a VDJ recombination model fitted to out-of-frame rearrangements, and checked the results against IGoR. In a later analysis, hypergeometric tests were used to score TCR-TCR, TCR-HLA and TCR-CMV co-occurrence, with a repertoire-size bias correction applied to TCR pairs. A later analysis estimated false discovery rates by permuting HLA or CMV assignments 20 times. In a later analysis, co-occurring TCRs were grouped with DBSCAN, and TCRdist sequence similarity was added when clustering was performed within HLA-allele-positive subsets. Co-occurrence clustering excluded repertoires with fewer than 30,000 or more than 120,000 public chains, plus five with anomalous nucleotide sharing. This immuneACCESS table, as held by TCRdb, lists in-frame sequences with V and J called but not all clones. Of the missing ones, under half trace to an unresolved V gene in checked studies; the others have no known cause. Clone size and the V and J calls come from that table; the DNA yielded D and trimming. The sample data list 140,000 to 150,000 clones, and 73% of these were observed just once. The top ten hold 1.5% to 2% of the sample.

The V and J ends are trimmed by 6 bases and 0 bases, leaving 14 bases between them. Counted from cysteine to phenylalanine, this CDR3 has 15 amino acids. This entry keeps only the CDR3 DNA: 45 bases, framed from base 1. The CDR1 and CDR2 encoded by the germline V gene are SNHLY and FYNNEI. Notes on this clone: Its binding antigen is unknown. Per-nucleotide qualities are absent, and no much larger clonotype sits a single base away.

This TCR was sampled from a woman under 30 in good health and CMV-seronegative. The material sequenced was PBMCs. The V gene is TRBV2 and the J gene is TRBJ1-1; too little of a D gene remains to name it. The CDR3 is CASSYSPALNTEAFF. Read as DNA, the sequence is TGTGCCAGCAGCTACAGCCCGGCTTTGAACACTGAAGCTTTCTTT.